These 4 T cell receptor beta chains came from one sample sequenced in a study of T cells in Graves' hyperthyroidism and ophthalmopathy. The source material, RNA transcripts, was used to amplify TCR beta CDR3 regions. Carried out on the TCR CDR3, a first-round RT-PCR used the HTBI primer set. MiXCR, run by TCRdb on the multiplex PCR reads, gives a single entry per CDR3 protein. The sample includes about 640,000 distinct CDR3 sequences, approximately 42% of them seen just once. The sample was peripheral blood or thyroid tissue (not recorded which). The source is an adult man with Graves' disease, either hyperthyroidism or ophthalmopathy (not recorded which).

Regarding this clonotype: A much more abundant neighbour one base away suggests this may be a read error. The V and J genes are TRBV24-1 and TRBJ2-5; 7 bases align to TRBD2. Germline CDR1 and CDR2: KGHDR and SFDVKD. The CDR3 length is 15 residues. CDR3 sequence: CATCDPRGIRETQYF. The CDR3 coding sequence is TGTGCCACCTGTGACCCGCGGGGGATCCGAGAGACCCAGTACTTC.

The chain recombines TRBV29-1 with TRBJ2-5, with TRBD2 as a possible D gene (7 bases). The CDR3 has 14 residues. Trimming removed 4 bases from V and 6 bases from J, with 18 bases in between. CDR1 is SQVTM and CDR2 is ANQGSEA in the germline V gene. The CDR3 here is CSVAGWGGRKTQYF. In DNA, the CDR3 is TGCAGCGTTGCAGGGTGGGGGGGGCGGAAGACCCAGTACTTC. The variable domain in full, completed from reference TRBV29-1 and TRBJ2-5, reads SAVISQKPSRDICQRGTSLTIQCQVDSQVTMMFWYRQQPGQSLTLIATANQGSEATYESGFVIDKFPISRPNLTFSTLTVSNMSPEDSSIYLCSVAGWGGRKTQYFGPGTRLLVL.

The chain recombines TRBV2 with TRBJ1-1, with D maybe TRBD1 (5 bases). Trimming removed 3 bases at V and 2 bases at J, with 13 bases between. Germline lookup yields CDR1 SNHLY and CDR2 FYNNEI. The CDR3 loop spans 15 amino acids. CDR3 sequence (DNA): TGTGCCAGCAGTGAGACTCAACAGGTAAACACTGAAGCTTTCTTT. Translated, it gives CASSETQQVNTEAFF.

Concerning this clonotype itself: A much larger clonotype is one base distant, so this may be a read error. The chain couples TRBV25-1 to TRBJ1-2, with D unclear. Per germline, CDR1 MGHDK and CDR2 SYGVNS. This CDR3 spans 11 amino acids. CDR3 coding DNA: TGTGCCACCAGTGTCATACACGGCTACATCTTC. As protein: CATSVIHGYIF.